Shown below are 5 T cell receptor beta chains from a single sample sequenced in a study of blood T cell repertoires in COVID-19. Sequencing used immunoSEQ multiplex PCR; TCRdb keeps in-frame clones, though not all of them. The sample lists 35,000 to 40,000 clones, 85% to 90% occurring once. Sequencing was carried out using peripheral blood. These receptors were obtained from a man in his 70s with acute or convalescent COVID-19.

This rearrangement joins TRBV28 to TRBJ1-4; D possibly corresponds to TRBD1 (6 bases). Germline V CDR1 and CDR2: MDHEN, SYDVKM. The CDR3 runs to 14 residues. Trimming took off 5 bases at V and 4 bases at J, with 11 bases between the two ends. CDR3 bases: TGTGCCAGCAGTCTCCAGGGGCTTAATGAAAAACTGTTTTTT. This translates into CASSLQGLNEKLFF. The whole variable domain, remainder taken from reference TRBV28 and TRBJ1-4, is DVKVTQSSRYLVKRTGEKVFLECVQDMDHENMFWYRQDPGLGLRLIYFSYDVKMKEKGDIPEGYSVSREKKERFSLILESASTNQTSMYLCASSLQGLNEKLFFGSGTQLSVL.

V usage is TRBV3-1 (or the pseudogene TRBV3-2) and J usage is TRBJ1-5; D is undetermined. Trimming cost V 4 bases and J 4 bases, with 14 bases left between them. The CDR3 has 15 residues. In germline, CDR1 is LGHDT, CDR2 YNNKEL (reference sequence). The CDR3 loop reads CASSPTHSRNQPQHF. CDR3 DNA: TGTGCCAGCAGCCCCACCCATTCGAGAAATCAGCCCCAGCATTTT.

V and J are TRBV10-3 and TRBJ2-7, with D uncertain. The CDR3 is 12 amino acids. The V and J ends lost 6 bases and 1 base respectively, with 7 bases between them. CDR1 is ENHRY and CDR2 is SYGVKD in the germline V gene. CDR3 bases: TGTGCCATCAGGGCTGGTTCCTACGAGCAGTACTTC. Protein: CAIRAGSYEQYF.

The V and J genes are TRBV5-8 and TRBJ1-4, with D maybe TRBD1 (5 bases). CDR3 length equals 16 residues. Germline V CDR1 and CDR2: SGHTS, YDEGEE. V gave up 1 base and J gave up 3 bases, with 13 bases separating them. CDR3 amino acids: CASSLSRQPSNEKLFF. The CDR3 bases are TGTGCCAGCAGCTTGAGTCGACAGCCCTCTAATGAAAAACTGTTTTTT.

CDR3 loop: CPRRRGRGQDTGELFF. The CDR3 bases are TGCCCCCGCCGCCGGGGGAGGGGACAGGACACCGGGGAGCTGTTTTTT. The chain combines TRBV4-3 with TRBJ2-2, with a weak D call TRBD1 (8 bases). The CDR3 runs 16 residues. CDR1 is LGHNA and CDR2 is YSLEER in the germline V gene.